A single sample is the source of the 22 T cell receptor beta chains below, sequenced in a study of cytomegalovirus exposure and HLA in healthy donors. This PCR relied on a set of 60 Vbeta primers and 13 Jbeta primers. Clones were sequenced by immunoSEQ multiplex PCR, and TCRdb holds only the in-frame ones, with some missing. The sample includes 150,000 to 200,000 clones, 77% seen only once; the top ten take 1.3% to 1.5%. Sequenced material: PBMCs. All receptors derive from a woman between 25 and 40 years old in good health and CMV-seronegative.

The chain carries TRBV7-9 and TRBJ1-2, with a weak D call TRBD1 (5 bases). This CDR3 has 11 amino acids. CDR1 SEHNR and CDR2 FQNEAQ come from the germline V gene (reference sequence). The V end lost 10 bases, the J end lost 6 bases, and 12 bases lay between the germline ends. The CDR3 region has the DNA TGTGCCACACCGGGGGGGGATGGCTACACCTTC. It yields the protein CATPGGDGYTF.

About this clone: Within the sample, other DNA sequences also encode this same CDR3. The J gene is TRBJ2-7, the V gene TRBV18; possibly TRBD2 for D (5 bases). V lost 3 bases, J lost 5 bases, and 8 bases lay in between. This CDR3 spans 12 amino acids. The V gene's germline CDR1 is KGHSH and CDR2 LQKENI. The CDR3 DNA reads as TGTGCCAGCTCACCCACCGGGAACGAGCAGTACTTC. Its protein is CASSPTGNEQYF.

This clone was counted a single time. The chain employs TRBV7-8 and TRBJ2-5, with D uncertain. The CDR3 extends over 14 amino acids. Germline values: CDR1 SGHVS, CDR2 FQNEAQ. The V end was cut by 4 bases, the J end by 1 base, with 10 bases between. CDR3 bases: TGTGCCAGCAGCTACCCACTCCGCCAAGAGACCCAGTACTTC. This translates into CASSYPLRQETQYF.

The chain carries TRBV19 and TRBJ1-2; D is ambiguous. Germline CDR1 is LNHDA and CDR2 is SQIVND (reference sequence). Trimming took 3 bases from V and 6 from J, leaving 11 bases between them. The CDR3 spans 13 residues. CDR3 loop: CASSITRAHGYTF. DNA of the CDR3: TGTGCCAGTAGTATCACTAGAGCCCATGGCTACACCTTC.

A single count supports this clone. The J gene is TRBJ1-3, the V gene TRBV6-1, with D maybe TRBD1 (5 bases). V shed 3 bases and J shed 2 bases, with 11 bases lying between them. The germline CDR1 and CDR2 sequences are MNHNS and SASEGT. The CDR3 loop spans 15 amino acids. The CDR3 spells CASSDQGIPGNTIYF. The DNA of the CDR3 is TGTGCCAGCAGTGACCAGGGTATACCTGGAAACACCATATATTTT.

V and J are TRBV14 and TRBJ2-2; 9 bases match TRBD2. CDR3 length equals 16 residues. Germline assignment: CDR1 SGHDN and CDR2 FVKESK. V gave up 1 base and J gave up 2 bases; unmatched junction bases: 2. The CDR3, as DNA: TGTGCCAGCAGCCAAGCTAGCGGGACTAACACCGGGGAGCTGTTTTTT. The encoded protein is CASSQASGTNTGELFF.

The gene calls are TRBV5-1 and TRBJ2-5, with 9 nucleotides matching TRBD2. This CDR3 comprises 15 residues. From germline, CDR1 is SGHRS and CDR2 YFSETQ. The J segment lost 4 bases and the V segment lost 0 bases, leaving 4 bases of the junction unmatched. The CDR3 reads CASSLAPGLAETQYF. DNA of the CDR3: TGCGCCAGCAGCTTGGCCCCGGGACTAGCAGAGACCCAGTACTTC.

In its sample, this clone was seen a few times. The chain couples TRBV10-3 to TRBJ2-1, with D perhaps matching TRBD2 (5 bases). In germline, CDR1 is ENHRY, CDR2 SYGVKD. Between the trimmed V and J ends, which lost 0 bases and 7 bases, there was a span of 13 bases. The CDR3 is 15 residues long. The CDR3 region is CAISESMVGVNEQFF. CDR3 DNA: TGTGCCATCAGTGAGTCAATGGTCGGGGTAAATGAGCAGTTCTTC.

This sequence joins TRBV10-3 and TRBJ2-7; 10 nucleotides align to TRBD1. Germline CDR1 is ENHRY and CDR2 is SYGVKD. J lost 1 base, V lost 7 bases, and 7 bases had no gene match. The CDR3 covers 15 residues. For the CDR3, the DNA is TGTGCCATCAACTCTAAGGGACAGGGGTCCTACGAGCAGTACTTC. Translation: CAINSKGQGSYEQYF.

The J gene is TRBJ1-2, the V gene TRBV5-1; possibly TRBD1 for D (6 bases). The germline V and J ends were trimmed by 2 bases and 5 bases, with 19 bases remaining between them. The CDR3 spans 16 residues. Germline CDR1 and CDR2: SGHRS and YFSETQ. The CDR3: CASSLGGAAPIYGYTF. In DNA, the CDR3 is TGCGCCAGCAGCTTAGGGGGGGCCGCTCCCATTTATGGCTACACCTTC.

The gene calls are TRBV18 and TRBJ1-1, with D uncertain. Per the germline V gene, CDR1 is KGHSH and CDR2 is LQKENI. The V end was cut by 4 bases, the J end by 4 bases, with 22 bases between. This CDR3 has 17 amino acids. The CDR3 coding sequence is TGTGCCAGCTCACTTTTGTCGCTAGCGGGAGTGGGCACTGAAGCTTTCTTT. This codes for CASSLLSLAGVGTEAFF.

CDR3 bases: TGTGCCAGCAGTTTTGGAGGGGGCGCGAATCAGCCCCAGCATTTT. Translating it yields CASSFGGGANQPQHF. The chain links TRBV28 to TRBJ1-5, with 7 bases aligning to TRBD1. Germline loops: CDR1 MDHEN, CDR2 SYDVKM. CDR3 length equals 15 residues. V lost 3 bases, J lost 4 bases, and 6 bases stayed unmatched.

This chain links TRBV2 with TRBJ2-3, with a weak D call TRBD1 (6 bases). V shed 5 bases and J shed 2 bases, with 14 bases lying between them. Germline V CDR1 and CDR2: SNHLY, FYNNEI. This CDR3 spans 15 amino acids. CDR3 sequence reads: CASSRTGIITDTQYF. As DNA, the CDR3 is TGTGCCAGCAGTAGAACAGGGATTATCACAGATACGCAGTATTTT.

V and J are TRBV9 and TRBJ1-1; D is perhaps TRBD1 (5 bases). The CDR3 has 13 amino acids. The V gene lost 0 bases and the J gene lost 8 bases, with 11 bases spanning the gap. The V gene's germline CDR1 is SGDLS and CDR2 YYNGEE. The CDR3 DNA reads as TGTGCCAGCAGCGTAGTCGGGGGAGGAGAAGCTTTCTTT. Residues: CASSVVGGGEAFF.

This rearrangement joins TRBV9 to TRBJ1-2; no clear D. The CDR3 sequence is 14 residues long. The V gene lost 3 bases and the J gene lost 1 base, with 10 bases spanning the gap. CDR1 and CDR2 from the germline V gene are SGDLS and YYNGEE. The CDR3 DNA reads as TGTGCCAGCAGCGCTGTTAGCCGTAACTATGGCTACACCTTC. Its protein is CASSAVSRNYGYTF.

J is TRBJ2-7 and V is TRBV30, with 11 positions matching TRBD1. The germline V gene encodes CDR1 GTSNPN and CDR2 SVGIG (reference sequence). The CDR3 contains 12 residues. V was pared by 5 bases and J by 6 bases, with 3 bases of the junction left unmatched. This CDR3 is CAWGQGAGEQYF. CDR3 bases: TGTGCCTGGGGACAGGGGGCGGGCGAGCAGTACTTC.

The chain uses TRBV18 and TRBJ2-1; perhaps TRBD2 as D (5 bases). The V end lost 3 bases, the J end lost 3 bases, and 12 bases lay between the germline ends. CDR3 size: 15 residues. From germline, CDR1 is KGHSH and CDR2 LQKENI. CDR3 coding DNA: TGTGCCAGCTCACCGCAAGTGGAGGACTACAATGAGCAGTTCTTC. The encoded protein is CASSPQVEDYNEQFF.

The chain has TRBV16 and TRBJ1-1; the match to TRBD1 covers 8 bases. The CDR3 sequence is 13 residues long. Germline V lookup: CDR1 KGHSY, CDR2 FQNENV. The junction had 5 bases not matched to a gene; V was cut back by 4 bases and J by 7 bases. CDR3 region: CASSPLQGGEAFF. The CDR3 DNA follows: TGTGCCAGCAGCCCCTTACAGGGGGGTGAAGCTTTCTTT.

The chain employs TRBV2 and TRBJ2-5; TRBD1 is a possible D gene (6 bases). Matching the DNA end better, TRBJ2-7 makes the J call doubtful. Germline CDR1 is SNHLY and CDR2 is FYNNEI. The CDR3 covers 15 residues. This CDR3 is CASSEPQAGVVEQYF. Written as DNA, the CDR3 is TGTGCCAGCAGTGAGCCCCAAGCAGGGGTCGTCGAGCAGTACTTC.

This clone was seen a handful of times. The V gene is TRBV4-2, the J gene TRBJ2-7; possible D gene TRBD1, 6 bases. The ends were cut back, 5 bases at V and 2 bases at J, with 13 bases in the middle. Germline V lookup: CDR1 LGHNA, CDR2 YNFKEQ. This CDR3 is 14 amino acids long. The CDR3 region has the DNA TGTGCCAGCAGCGCCCAGAAGGGGGCCTACGAGCAGTACTTC. It codes for CASSAQKGAYEQYF.

This chain connects TRBV30 to TRBJ1-2; 9 positions match TRBD1. Per germline, CDR1 GTSNPN and CDR2 SVGIG (reference sequence). The CDR3 has 13 amino acids. Trimming cost V 3 bases and J 5 bases; bases outside gene matches: 4. The CDR3 loop reads CAWRDRGGYGYTF. The CDR3 DNA follows: TGTGCCTGGAGGGACAGGGGAGGATATGGCTACACCTTC. The full variable domain, completed using reference TRBV30 and TRBJ1-2, is SQTIHQWPATLVQPVGSPLSLECTVEGTSNPNLYWYRQAAGRGLQLLFYSVGIGQISSEVPQNLSASRPQDRQFILSSKKLLLSDSGFYLCAWRDRGGYGYTFGSGTRLTVV.

In this sample, this clone turned up a few times. CDR3 region: CASSLALTQTHEQYF. The DNA of the CDR3 is TGTGCCAGCAGCTTGGCCCTGACTCAGACCCACGAGCAGTACTTC. The chain links TRBV5-8 to TRBJ2-7; D is ambiguous. Germline V lookup: CDR1 SGHTS, CDR2 YDEGEE. The V end was cut by 0 bases, the J end by 5 bases, with 15 bases between. The CDR3 loop spans 15 amino acids.